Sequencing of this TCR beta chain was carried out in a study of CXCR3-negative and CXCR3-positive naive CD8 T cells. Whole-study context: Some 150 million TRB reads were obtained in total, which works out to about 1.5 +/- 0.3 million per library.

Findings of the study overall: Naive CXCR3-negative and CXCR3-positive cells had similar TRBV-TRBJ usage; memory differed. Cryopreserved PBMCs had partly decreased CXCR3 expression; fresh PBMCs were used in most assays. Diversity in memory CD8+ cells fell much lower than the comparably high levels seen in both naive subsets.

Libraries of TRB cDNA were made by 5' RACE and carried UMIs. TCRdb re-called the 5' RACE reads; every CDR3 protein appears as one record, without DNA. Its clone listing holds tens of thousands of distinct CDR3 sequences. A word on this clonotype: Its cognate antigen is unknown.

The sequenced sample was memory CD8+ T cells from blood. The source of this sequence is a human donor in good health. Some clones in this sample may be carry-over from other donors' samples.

The CDR3 spells CATSREQEGPTGELFF. The rearrangement uses TRBV15 and TRBJ2-2; TCRdb designates TRBD1, a call that cannot be tested without DNA. The CDR3 extends over 16 amino acids. Germline V gene sequence: CDR1 LNHNV, CDR2 YYDKDF (reference sequence).